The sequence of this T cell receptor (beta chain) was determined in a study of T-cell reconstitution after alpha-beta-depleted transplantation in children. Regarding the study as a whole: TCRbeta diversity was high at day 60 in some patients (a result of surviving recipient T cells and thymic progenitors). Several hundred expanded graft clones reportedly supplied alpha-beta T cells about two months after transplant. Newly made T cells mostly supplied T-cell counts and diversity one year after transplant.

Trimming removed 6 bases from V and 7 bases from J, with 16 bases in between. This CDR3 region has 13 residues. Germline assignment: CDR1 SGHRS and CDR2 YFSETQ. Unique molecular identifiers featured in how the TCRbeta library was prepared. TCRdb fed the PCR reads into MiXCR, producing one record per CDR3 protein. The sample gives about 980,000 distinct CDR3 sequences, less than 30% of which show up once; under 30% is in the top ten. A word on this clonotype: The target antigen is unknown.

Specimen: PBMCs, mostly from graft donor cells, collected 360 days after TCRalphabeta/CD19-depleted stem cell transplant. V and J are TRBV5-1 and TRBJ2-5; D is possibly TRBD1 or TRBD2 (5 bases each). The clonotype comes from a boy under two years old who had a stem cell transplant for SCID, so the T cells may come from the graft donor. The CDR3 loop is CASIDQKGTTQYF. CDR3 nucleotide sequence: TGCGCCAGCATTGATCAGAAGGGGACGACCCAGTACTTC.